This TCR beta chain was obtained from a study of naive and memory T cell subsets. Amplification of ligated cDNA took four PCR rounds with SP2 and nested alpha and beta constant primers. MiXCR, applied by TCRdb to the 5' RACE reads, yields one record per CDR3 protein. The sample lists 56,000 or so distinct CDR3 sequences, about 8.3% occurring once. Study outcomes and limitations: Potentially, T cell activation and differentiation skew this RNA-based measurement.

A UMI-containing oligonucleotide was joined by 3' ligation to the TCR cDNA template. V was clipped by 8 bases and J by 2 bases, with 8 bases between them. The length of the CDR3 is 12 residues. Germline V gene lookup returns CDR1 SNHLY and CDR2 FYNNEI. This clonotype was counted between two and nine times. Its specificity is not known. This chain uses TRBV2 with TRBJ2-3; D unresolved. The receptor was derived from a female donor in good health. The CDR3 nucleotides read TGTGCCAGCGACGGGTTCACAGATACGCAGTATTTT. Amino acids: CASDGFTDTQYF.